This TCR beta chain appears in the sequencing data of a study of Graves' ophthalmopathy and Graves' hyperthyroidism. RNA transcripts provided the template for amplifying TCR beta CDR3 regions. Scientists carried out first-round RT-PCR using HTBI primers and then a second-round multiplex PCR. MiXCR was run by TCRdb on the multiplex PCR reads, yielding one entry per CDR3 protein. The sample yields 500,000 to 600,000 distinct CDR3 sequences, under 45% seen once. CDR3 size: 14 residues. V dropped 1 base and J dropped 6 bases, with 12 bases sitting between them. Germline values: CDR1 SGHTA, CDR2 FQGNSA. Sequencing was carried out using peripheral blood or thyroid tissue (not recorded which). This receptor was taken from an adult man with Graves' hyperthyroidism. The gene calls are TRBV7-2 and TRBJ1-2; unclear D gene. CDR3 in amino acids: CASSLEVVTDGYTF. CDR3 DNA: TGTGCCAGCAGCTTAGAGGTGGTGACGGATGGCTACACCTTC.